This T cell receptor beta chain was recovered during a study of cytotoxic CD8 clonotypes in ibrutinib-treated CLL. Whole-study context: Results showed some 25 partial and 2 complete responses; following median roughly 66 months, around 15 remained remitted, approximately twelve advanced.

Study-level findings and limits: Public clonotypes, an uncommon group, contracted or remained stable on treatment. Measured clonality at baseline was greater than in age-matched healthy donors and tracked with circulating CD8+ T-cell counts. Rising at ibrutinib response, clonality subsequently fell back toward baseline at progression.

The CDR3 runs 12 residues. CDR1 is SQVTM, CDR2 ANQGSEA, per germline. The V end lost 4 bases, the J end lost 3 bases, and 8 bases lay between the germline ends. Repertoires were generated with immunoSEQ multiplex PCR, while TCRdb's copy carries only in-frame clones and drops some. The sample yields hundreds of thousands of clones, about 61% seen once. About this clone: Its antigen is undetermined. This sample also contains other DNA sequences that code for the same CDR3.

The specimen was PBMCs, collected after 36 months of ibrutinib treatment. The receptor was derived from a human donor with chronic lymphocytic leukemia. The chain links TRBV29-1 to TRBJ2-3; D might be TRBD2 (6 bases). CDR3 region: CSVGGDTDTQYF. DNA for the CDR3: TGCAGCGTTGGGGGGGATACAGATACGCAGTATTTT.